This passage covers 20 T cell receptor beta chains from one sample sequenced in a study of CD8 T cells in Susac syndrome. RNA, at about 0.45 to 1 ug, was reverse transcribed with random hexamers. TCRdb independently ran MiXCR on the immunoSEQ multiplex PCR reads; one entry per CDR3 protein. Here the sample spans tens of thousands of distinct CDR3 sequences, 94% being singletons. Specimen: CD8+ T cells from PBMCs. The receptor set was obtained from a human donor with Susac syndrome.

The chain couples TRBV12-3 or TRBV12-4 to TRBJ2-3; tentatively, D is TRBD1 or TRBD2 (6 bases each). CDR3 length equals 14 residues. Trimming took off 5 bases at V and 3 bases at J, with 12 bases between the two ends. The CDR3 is CASSPTRGTDTQYF. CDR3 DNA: TGTGCCAGCAGTCCGACTAGGGGGACAGATACGCAGTATTTT.

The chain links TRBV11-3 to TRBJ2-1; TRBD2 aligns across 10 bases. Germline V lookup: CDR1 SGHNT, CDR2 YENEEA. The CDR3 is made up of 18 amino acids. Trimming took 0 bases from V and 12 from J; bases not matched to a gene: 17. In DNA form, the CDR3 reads TGTGCCAGCAGCTTAGATACATACGGTTCTAGCGGGAGTGTTATGCAGTTCTTC. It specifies CASSLDTYGSSGSVMQFF. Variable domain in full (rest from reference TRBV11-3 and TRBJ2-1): EAGVVQSPRYKIIEKKQPVAFWCNPISGHNTLYWYLQNLGQGPELLIRYENEEAVDDSQLPKDRFSAERLKGVDSTLKIQPAELGDSAVYLCASSLDTYGSSGSVMQFFGPGTRLTVL.

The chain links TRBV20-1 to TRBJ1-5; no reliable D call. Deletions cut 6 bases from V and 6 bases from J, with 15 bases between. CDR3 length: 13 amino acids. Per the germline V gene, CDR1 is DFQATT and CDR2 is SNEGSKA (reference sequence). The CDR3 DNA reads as TGCAGTGCCTATGGCAACGGGGTTCAGCCCCAGCATTTT. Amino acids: CSAYGNGVQPQHF.

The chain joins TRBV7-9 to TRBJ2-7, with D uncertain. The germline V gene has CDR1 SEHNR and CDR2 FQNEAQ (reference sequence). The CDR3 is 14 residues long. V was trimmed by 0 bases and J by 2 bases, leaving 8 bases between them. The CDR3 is CASSLAGFPYEQYF. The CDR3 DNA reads TGTGCCAGCAGCTTAGCGGGCTTCCCCTACGAGCAGTACTTC.

The CDR3, as DNA: TGTGCCAGCAGTTGGGGAGAGGATAGCAATCAGCCCCAGCATTTT. Translating it yields CASSWGEDSNQPQHF. V gene TRBV7-9 combines with J gene TRBJ1-5; D gene uncertain. Germline lookup yields CDR1 SEHNR and CDR2 FQNEAQ (reference sequence). Trimming left V 6 bases short and J 0 bases short, with 12 bases between. The CDR3 runs to 15 residues.

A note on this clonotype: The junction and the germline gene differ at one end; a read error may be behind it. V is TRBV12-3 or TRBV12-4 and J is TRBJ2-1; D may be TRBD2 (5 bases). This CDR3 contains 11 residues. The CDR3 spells CASSLGGLAIF. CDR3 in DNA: TGTGCCAGCAGTTTAGGGGGATTAGCGATCTTC.

The CDR3 loop is CSVERADRQNSNQPQHF. CDR3 DNA sequence: TGCAGCGTTGAAAGGGCAGATCGTCAAAATAGCAATCAGCCCCAGCATTTT. J is TRBJ1-5 and V is TRBV29-1; D is unclear. Deletions cut 2 bases from V and 0 bases from J, with 17 bases between. This CDR3 is built from 17 residues. Germline lookup yields CDR1 SQVTM and CDR2 ANQGSEA.

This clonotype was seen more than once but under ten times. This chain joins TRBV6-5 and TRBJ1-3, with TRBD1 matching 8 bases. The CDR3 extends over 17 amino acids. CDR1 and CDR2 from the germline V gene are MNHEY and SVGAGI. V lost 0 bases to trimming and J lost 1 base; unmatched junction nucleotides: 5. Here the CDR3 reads CASSYSLGDRSGNTIYF. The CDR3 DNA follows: TGTGCCAGCAGTTACTCGCTCGGGGACAGGTCTGGAAACACCATATATTTT.

The CDR3 reads CASSLFPGELFF. The CDR3 DNA is TGTGCCAGCAGCTTATTTCCCGGGGAGCTGTTTTTT. This chain uses TRBV7-9 with TRBJ2-2; D unclear. The germline V gene has CDR1 SEHNR and CDR2 FQNEAQ (reference sequence). The V end lost 2 bases, the J end lost 6 bases, and 4 bases lay between the germline ends. The CDR3 spans 12 residues.

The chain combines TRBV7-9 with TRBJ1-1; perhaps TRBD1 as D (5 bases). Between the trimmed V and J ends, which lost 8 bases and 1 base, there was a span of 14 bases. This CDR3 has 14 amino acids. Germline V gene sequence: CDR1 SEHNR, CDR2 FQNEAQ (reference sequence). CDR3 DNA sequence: TGTGCCAGCGGGCATCAGGGTAGGAACACTGAAGCTTTCTTT. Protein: CASGHQGRNTEAFF.

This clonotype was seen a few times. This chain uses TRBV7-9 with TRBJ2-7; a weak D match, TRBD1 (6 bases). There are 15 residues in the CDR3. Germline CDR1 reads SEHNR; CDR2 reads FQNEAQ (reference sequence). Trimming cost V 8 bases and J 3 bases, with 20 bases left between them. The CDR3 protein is CASGPSLGAGYEQYF. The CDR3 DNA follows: TGTGCCAGCGGGCCCTCCTTGGGGGCGGGCTACGAGCAGTACTTC. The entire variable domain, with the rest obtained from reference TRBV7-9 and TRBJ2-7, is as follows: DTGVSQNPRHKITKRGQNVTFRCDPISEHNRLYWYRQTLGQGPEFLTYFQNEAQLEKSRLLSDRFSAERPKGSFSTLEIQRTEQGDSAMYLCASGPSLGAGYEQYFGPGTRLTVT.

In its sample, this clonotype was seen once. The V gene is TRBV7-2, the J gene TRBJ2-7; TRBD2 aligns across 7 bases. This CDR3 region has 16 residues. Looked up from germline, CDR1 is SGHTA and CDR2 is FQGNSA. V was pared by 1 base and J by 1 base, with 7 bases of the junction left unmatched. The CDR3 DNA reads TGTGCCAGCAGCTTAGTATCCCTAGCGGCTTCCTACGAGCAGTACTTC. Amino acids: CASSLVSLAASYEQYF.

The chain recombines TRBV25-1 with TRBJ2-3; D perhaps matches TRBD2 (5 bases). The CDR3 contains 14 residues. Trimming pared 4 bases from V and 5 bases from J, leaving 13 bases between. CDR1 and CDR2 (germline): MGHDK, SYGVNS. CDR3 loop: CASSVLDEGDTQYF. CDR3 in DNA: TGTGCCAGCAGTGTCCTCGACGAGGGAGATACGCAGTATTTT.

Here the CDR3 DNA reads TGTGCCAGCAGTCTACTGAGCTCCTACGAGCAGTACTTC. It encodes CASSLLSSYEQYF. The V call is TRBV27, the J call TRBJ2-7, with D hard to call. CDR3 size: 13 residues. V lost 5 bases, J lost 0 bases, and 8 bases lay in between. Germline values: CDR1 MNHEY, CDR2 SMNVEV (reference sequence).

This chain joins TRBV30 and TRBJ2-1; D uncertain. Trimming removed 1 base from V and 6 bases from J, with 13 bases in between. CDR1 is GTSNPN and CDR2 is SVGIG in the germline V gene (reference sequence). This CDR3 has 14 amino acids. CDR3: CAWSEALSGNEQFF. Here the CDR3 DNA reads TGTGCCTGGAGTGAAGCCCTATCAGGCAATGAGCAGTTCTTC.

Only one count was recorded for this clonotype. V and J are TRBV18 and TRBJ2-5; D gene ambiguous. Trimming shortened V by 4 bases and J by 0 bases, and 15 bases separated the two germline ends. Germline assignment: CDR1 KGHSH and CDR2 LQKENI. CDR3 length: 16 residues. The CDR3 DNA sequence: TGTGCCAGCTCACGAATTGAGGACCTTAACCAAGAGACCCAGTACTTC. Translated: CASSRIEDLNQETQYF.

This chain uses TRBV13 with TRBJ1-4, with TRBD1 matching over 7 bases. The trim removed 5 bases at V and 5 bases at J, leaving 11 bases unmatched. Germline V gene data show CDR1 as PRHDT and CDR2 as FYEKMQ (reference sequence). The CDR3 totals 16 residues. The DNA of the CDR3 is TGTGCCAGCAGCCAGAGCCCAGGGGGTGAAAATGAAAAACTGTTTTTT. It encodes CASSQSPGGENEKLFF.

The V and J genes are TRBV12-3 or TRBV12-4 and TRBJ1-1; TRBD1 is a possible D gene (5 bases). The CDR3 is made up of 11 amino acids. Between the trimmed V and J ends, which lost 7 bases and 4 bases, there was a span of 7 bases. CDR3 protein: CASNRGTEAFF. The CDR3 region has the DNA TGTGCCAGCAATAGGGGCACTGAAGCTTTCTTT.

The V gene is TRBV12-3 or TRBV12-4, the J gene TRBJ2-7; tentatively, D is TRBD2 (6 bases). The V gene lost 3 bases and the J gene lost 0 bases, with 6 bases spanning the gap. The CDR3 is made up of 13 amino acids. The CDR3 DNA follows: TGTGCCAGCAGTTTGGACTACTCCTACGAGCAGTACTTC. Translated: CASSLDYSYEQYF.

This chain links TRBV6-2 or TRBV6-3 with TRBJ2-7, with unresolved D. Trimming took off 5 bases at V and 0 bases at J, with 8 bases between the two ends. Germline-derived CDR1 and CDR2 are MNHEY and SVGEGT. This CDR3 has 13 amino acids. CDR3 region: CASSTLVSYEQYF. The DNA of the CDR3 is TGTGCCAGCAGTACGTTGGTCTCCTACGAGCAGTACTTC.